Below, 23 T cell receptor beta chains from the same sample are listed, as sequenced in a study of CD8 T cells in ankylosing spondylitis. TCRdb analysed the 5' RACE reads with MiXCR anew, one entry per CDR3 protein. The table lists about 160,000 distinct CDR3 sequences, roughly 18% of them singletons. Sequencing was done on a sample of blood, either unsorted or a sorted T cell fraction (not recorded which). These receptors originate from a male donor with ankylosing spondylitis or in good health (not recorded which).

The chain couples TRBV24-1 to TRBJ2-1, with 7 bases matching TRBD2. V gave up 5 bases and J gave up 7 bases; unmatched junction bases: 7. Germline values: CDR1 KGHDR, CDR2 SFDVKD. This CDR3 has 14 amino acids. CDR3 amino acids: CATSAGEGPNEQFF. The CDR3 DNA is TGTGCCACCAGTGCGGGGGAGGGCCCGAATGAGCAGTTCTTC.

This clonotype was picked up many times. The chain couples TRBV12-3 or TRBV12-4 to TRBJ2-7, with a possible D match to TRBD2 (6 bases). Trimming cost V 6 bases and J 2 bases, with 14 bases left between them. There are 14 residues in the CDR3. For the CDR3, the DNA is TGTGCCAGCAGCCCGGGACTCTTGGCCTACGAGCAGTACTTC. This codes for CASSPGLLAYEQYF.

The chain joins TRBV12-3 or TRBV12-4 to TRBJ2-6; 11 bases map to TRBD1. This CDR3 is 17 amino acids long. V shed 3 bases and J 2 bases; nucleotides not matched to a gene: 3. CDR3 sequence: CASSFGDRGTGANVLTF. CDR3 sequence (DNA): TGTGCCAGCAGTTTTGGGGACAGGGGGACTGGGGCCAACGTCCTGACTTTC.

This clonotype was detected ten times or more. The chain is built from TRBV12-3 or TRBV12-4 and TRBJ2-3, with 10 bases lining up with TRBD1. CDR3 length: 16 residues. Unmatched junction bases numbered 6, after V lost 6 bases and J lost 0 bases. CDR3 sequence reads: CASRTGGQTSTDTQYF. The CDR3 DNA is TGTGCCAGCAGGACAGGGGGCCAGACTAGCACAGATACGCAGTATTTT.

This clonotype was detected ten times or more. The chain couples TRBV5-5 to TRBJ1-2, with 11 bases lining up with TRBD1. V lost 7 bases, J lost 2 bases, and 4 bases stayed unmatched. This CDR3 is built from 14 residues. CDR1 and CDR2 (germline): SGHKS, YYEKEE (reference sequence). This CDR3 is CASQWDRGNYGYTF. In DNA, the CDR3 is TGTGCCAGCCAATGGGACAGGGGGAACTATGGCTACACCTTC. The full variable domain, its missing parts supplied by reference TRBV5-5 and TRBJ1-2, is DAGVTQSPTHLIKTRGQQVTLRCSPISGHKSVSWYQQVLGQGPQFIFQYYEKEERGRGNFPDRFSARQFPNYSSELNVNALLLGDSALYLCASQWDRGNYGYTFGSGTRLTVV.

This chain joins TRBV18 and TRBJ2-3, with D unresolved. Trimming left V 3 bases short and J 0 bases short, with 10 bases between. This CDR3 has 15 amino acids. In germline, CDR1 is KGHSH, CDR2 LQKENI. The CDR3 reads CASSPGVPSTDTQYF. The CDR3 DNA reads TGTGCCAGCTCACCTGGTGTACCGAGCACAGATACGCAGTATTTT.

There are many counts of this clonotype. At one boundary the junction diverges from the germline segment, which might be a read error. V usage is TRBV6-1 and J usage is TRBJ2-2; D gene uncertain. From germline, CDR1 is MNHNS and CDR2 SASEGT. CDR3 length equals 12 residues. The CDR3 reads CASREVPGELFF. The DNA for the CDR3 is TGTGCCAGCAGGGAAGTTCCCGGGGAGCTGTTTTTT.

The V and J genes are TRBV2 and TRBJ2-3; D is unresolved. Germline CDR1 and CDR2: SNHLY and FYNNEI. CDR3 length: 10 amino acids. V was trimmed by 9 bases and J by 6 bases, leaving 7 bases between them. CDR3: CASLWDTQYF. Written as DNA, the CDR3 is TGTGCCAGTTTGTGGGATACGCAGTATTTT.

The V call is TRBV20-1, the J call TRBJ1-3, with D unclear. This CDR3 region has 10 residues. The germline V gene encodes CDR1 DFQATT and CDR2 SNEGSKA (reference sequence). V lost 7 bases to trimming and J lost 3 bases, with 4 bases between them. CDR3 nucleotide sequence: TGCAGTGTATTTGGAAACACCATATATTTT. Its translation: CSVFGNTIYF.

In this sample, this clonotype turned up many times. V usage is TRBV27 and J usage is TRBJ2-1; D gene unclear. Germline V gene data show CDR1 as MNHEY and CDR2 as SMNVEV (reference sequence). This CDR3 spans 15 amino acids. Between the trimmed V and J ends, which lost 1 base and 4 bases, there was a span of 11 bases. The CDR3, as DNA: TGTGCCAGCAGTTTATTTCGTCCAACGTACAATGAGCAGTTCTTC. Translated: CASSLFRPTYNEQFF.

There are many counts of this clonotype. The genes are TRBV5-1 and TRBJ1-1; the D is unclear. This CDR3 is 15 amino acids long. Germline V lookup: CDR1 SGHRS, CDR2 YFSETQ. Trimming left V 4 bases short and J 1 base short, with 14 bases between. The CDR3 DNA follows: TGCGCCAGCAGCCCGGGAGGCAGTACGAACACTGAAGCTTTCTTT. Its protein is CASSPGGSTNTEAFF.

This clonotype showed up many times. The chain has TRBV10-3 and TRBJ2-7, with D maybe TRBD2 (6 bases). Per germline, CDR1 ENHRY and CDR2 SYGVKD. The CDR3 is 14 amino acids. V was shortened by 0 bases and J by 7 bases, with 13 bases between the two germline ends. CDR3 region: CAISESGGSGEQYF. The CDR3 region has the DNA TGTGCCATCAGTGAGTCTGGAGGGTCGGGAGAGCAGTACTTC.

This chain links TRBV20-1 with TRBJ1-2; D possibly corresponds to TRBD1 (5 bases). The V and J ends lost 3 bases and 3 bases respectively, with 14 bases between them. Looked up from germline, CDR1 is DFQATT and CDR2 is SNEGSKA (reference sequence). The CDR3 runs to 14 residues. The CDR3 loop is CSASNFQGHYGYTF. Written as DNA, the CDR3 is TGCAGTGCTAGTAATTTCCAGGGCCACTATGGCTACACCTTC.

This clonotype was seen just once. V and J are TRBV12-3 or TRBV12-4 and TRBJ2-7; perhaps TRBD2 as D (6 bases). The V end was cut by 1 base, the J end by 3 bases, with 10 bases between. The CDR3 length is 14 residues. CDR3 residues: CASSLGGKHYEQYF. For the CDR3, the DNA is TGTGCCAGCAGTTTAGGCGGGAAACACTACGAGCAGTACTTC.

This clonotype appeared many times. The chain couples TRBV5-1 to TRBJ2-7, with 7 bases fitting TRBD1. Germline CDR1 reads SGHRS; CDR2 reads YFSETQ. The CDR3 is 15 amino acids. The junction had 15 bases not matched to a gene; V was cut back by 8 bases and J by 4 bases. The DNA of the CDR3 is TGCGCCAGTCAGATGACGACAGGGCCGTTTTACGAGCAGTACTTC. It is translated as CASQMTTGPFYEQYF.

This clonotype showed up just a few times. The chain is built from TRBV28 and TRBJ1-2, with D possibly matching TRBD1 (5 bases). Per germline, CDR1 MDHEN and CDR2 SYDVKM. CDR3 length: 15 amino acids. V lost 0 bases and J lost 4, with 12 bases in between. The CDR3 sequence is CASSLWAGSGYGYTF. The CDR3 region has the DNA TGTGCCAGCAGTTTATGGGCAGGGTCGGGCTATGGCTACACCTTC.

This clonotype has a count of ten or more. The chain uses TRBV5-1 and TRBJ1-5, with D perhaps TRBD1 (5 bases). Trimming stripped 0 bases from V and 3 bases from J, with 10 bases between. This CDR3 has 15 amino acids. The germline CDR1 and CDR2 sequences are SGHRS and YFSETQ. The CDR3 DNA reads TGCGCCAGCAGCTTGGAGGCAGGGATCAATCAGCCCCAGCATTTT. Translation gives CASSLEAGINQPQHF.

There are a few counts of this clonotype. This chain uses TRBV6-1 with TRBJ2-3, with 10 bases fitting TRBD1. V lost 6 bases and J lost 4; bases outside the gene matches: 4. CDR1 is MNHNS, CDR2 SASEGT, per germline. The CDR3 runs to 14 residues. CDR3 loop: CASRRQGAADTQYF. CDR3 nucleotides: TGTGCCAGCAGGCGACAGGGGGCCGCAGATACGCAGTATTTT.

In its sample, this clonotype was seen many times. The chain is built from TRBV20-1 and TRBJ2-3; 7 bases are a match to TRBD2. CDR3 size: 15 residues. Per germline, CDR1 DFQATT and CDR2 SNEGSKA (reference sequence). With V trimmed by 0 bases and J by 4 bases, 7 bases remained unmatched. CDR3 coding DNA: TGCAGTGCTAGAGAATATCACCTAGCGGCAGATACGCAGTATTTT. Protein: CSAREYHLAADTQYF.

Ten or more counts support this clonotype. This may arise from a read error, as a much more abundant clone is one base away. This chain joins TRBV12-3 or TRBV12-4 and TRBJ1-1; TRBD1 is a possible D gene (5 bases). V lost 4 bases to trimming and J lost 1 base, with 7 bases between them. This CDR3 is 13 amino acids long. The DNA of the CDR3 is TGTGCCAGCAGTTCTGGGGGGAACACTGAAGCTTTCTTT. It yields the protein CASSSGGNTEAFF.

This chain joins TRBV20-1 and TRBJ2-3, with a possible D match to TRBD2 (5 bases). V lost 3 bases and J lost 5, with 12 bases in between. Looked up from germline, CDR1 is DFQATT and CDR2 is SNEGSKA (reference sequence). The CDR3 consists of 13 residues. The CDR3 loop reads CSASNGEVDTQYF. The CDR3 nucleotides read TGCAGTGCTAGCAACGGGGAAGTAGATACGCAGTATTTT.

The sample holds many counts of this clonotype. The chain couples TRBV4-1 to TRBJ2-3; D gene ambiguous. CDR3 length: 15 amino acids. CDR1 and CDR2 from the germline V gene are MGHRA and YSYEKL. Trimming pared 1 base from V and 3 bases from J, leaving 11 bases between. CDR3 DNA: TGCGCCAGCAGCCAAGGAGGAGACCCTACAGATACGCAGTATTTT. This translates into CASSQGGDPTDTQYF.

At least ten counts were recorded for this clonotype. This CDR3 reads CAIRRRDRAGELFF. CDR3 sequence (DNA): TGTGCCATCAGGCGCAGGGACCGTGCCGGGGAGCTGTTTTTT. V gene TRBV10-3 combines with J gene TRBJ2-2; D may correspond to TRBD1 or TRBD2 (5 bases each). The CDR3 is 14 amino acids. V dropped 6 bases and J dropped 6 bases, with 14 bases sitting between them. Germline CDR1 and CDR2: ENHRY and SYGVKD.